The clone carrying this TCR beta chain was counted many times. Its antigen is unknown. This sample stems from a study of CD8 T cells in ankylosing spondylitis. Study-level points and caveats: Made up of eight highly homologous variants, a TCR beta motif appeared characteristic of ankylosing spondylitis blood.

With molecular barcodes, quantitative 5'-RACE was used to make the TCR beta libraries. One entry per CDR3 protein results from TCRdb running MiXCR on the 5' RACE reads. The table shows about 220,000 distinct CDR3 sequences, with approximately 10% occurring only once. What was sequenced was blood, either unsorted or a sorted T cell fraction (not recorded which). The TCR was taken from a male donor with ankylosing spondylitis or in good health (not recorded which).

CDR3 residues: CASSLLYYEQYF. The CDR3 nucleotides read TGTGCCAGCAGCTTACTCTACTACGAGCAGTACTTC. The V call is TRBV7-2, the J call TRBJ2-7; D ambiguous. The CDR3 consists of 12 residues. Germline V gives CDR1 SGHTA, CDR2 FQGNSA. V gave up 2 bases and J gave up 3 bases, with 5 bases separating them.